The present TCR beta chain was sequenced within a study of cytomegalovirus exposure and HLA in healthy donors. In germline, CDR1 is SNHLY, CDR2 FYNNEI. With 1 base removed from V and 0 bases from J, the gap between germline ends came to 10 bases. The CDR3 loop spans 16 amino acids. PCR involved 60 Vbeta and 13 Jbeta primers. The repertoire was sequenced with immunoSEQ multiplex PCR; TCRdb's copy has only in-frame clones and lacks some. Of about 130,000 clones in the sample, about 85% were seen once. The source is a boy between 10 and 17 years old in good health and CMV-seronegative. The sample was PBMCs. The chain joins TRBV2 to TRBJ2-4, with D tentatively TRBD2 (5 bases). The CDR3 reads CASSEEGAVAKNIQYF. Written as DNA, the CDR3 is TGTGCCAGCAGTGAAGAGGGAGCGGTAGCCAAAAACATTCAGTACTTC.